This TCR beta chain was found in a study of cytomegalovirus exposure and HLA in healthy donors. The study's findings and limits: Per a prior analysis, the majority of TCR beta V segments were productive roughly 87% or roughly 30% of the time.

Nominally healthy donors were sampled, though unrecorded immune exposures were likely. No CMV serostatus was recorded for this donor. The CDR3 covers 16 residues. The V segment lost 0 bases and the J segment 3 bases; nucleotides outside the gene matches: 5. The germline V gene encodes CDR1 MNHEY and CDR2 SMNVEV (reference sequence). Points on this clone: Its specificity is unknown.

Vbeta (60) and Jbeta (13) primers were used in the PCR. Libraries were prepared by immunoSEQ multiplex PCR; TCRdb keeps only in-frame clonotypes and omits some of them. The sample holds about 150,000 clones, roughly 83% seen once. The rearrangement links TRBV27 to TRBJ1-1; 9 nucleotides agree with TRBD1. The TCR comes from a human donor in good health. Sequenced material: PBMCs. The DNA for the CDR3 is TGTGCCAGCAGTTTATCGGGGGGACAGGGTTACACTGAAGCTTTCTTT. Encoded protein: CASSLSGGQGYTEAFF.